Listed below are T cell receptor beta chains from one sample, sequenced in a study of high-grade serous ovarian cancer treatment subgroups. Sequenced by immunoSEQ multiplex PCR; TCRdb stores in-frame clones only, minus some. Seen here are some 6,200 clones, about 80% observed once, and the top ten hold 10%. Sequencing used tumor tissue. These receptor sequences come from a human donor with high-grade serous ovarian cancer. CDR3s include the opening cysteine and the closing phenylalanine or tryptophan.

J gene,V gene,CDR3 protein
TRBJ1-5,TRBV7-2,CASSQGGNQPQHF
TRBJ2-6,TRBV28,CASSPGTQSSGANVLTF
TRBJ1-5,TRBV6-1,CASSEWGAPNQPQHF
-,TRBV7-8,CASSPLGRTLYEQYF
TRBJ1-1,TRBV19,CASSTRQGTDEAFF
TRBJ1-5,TRBV29-1,CSATGANQPQHF
TRBJ2-3,TRBV7-8,CASTKLDSNTDTQYF
TRBJ1-2,TRBV28,CASSSHQGSGGYTF
TRBJ2-3,TRBV5-8,CASSLGRVTDTQYF
TRBJ1-5,TRBV6-5,CASSPRTGEPQHF
TRBJ2-7,TRBV28,CASSPEGRPFYEQYF
TRBJ1-2,TRBV5-8,CASRKGGTYGYTF
TRBJ2-2,TRBV9,CASSVEGNTGELFF
TRBJ1-6,TRBV6-4,CASTIPGKSPLHF
TRBJ2-2,TRBV11-2,CASSSTRLNTGELFF
TRBJ2-3,TRBV7-9,CASSWVTTTDTQYF
TRBJ2-5,TRBV28,CASSPVGGETQYF
TRBJ2-1,TRBV19,CASSPRTVNEQFF
TRBJ2-7,TRBV5-1,CASSLSLGLSYEQYF
TRBJ2-1,TRBV7-8,CASSRSGTSGSGDNEQFF
TRBJ2-3,TRBV19,CASTLQGLPTDTQYF
TRBJ1-5,TRBV6-1,CASRNSGQLNQPQHF
TRBJ2-2,TRBV11-3,CASSQDTLTGELFF
TRBJ1-1,TRBV5-5,CASSLGRGRTEAFF
TRBJ2-1,TRBV5-4,CASRRDSHNEQFF
TRBJ2-1,TRBV7-7,CASSLAQIGSEQFF
TRBJ2-1,TRBV6-1,CASSEVEKVAAGEGNEQFF
TRBJ1-1,TRBV2,CASIVLTQNTEAFF
TRBJ2-3,TRBV15,CATSTGQGGDTQYF
TRBJ1-5,TRBV2,CASSWTGSNQPQHF
TRBJ1-1,TRBV18,CASSPLQGTEAFF
TRBJ1-4,TRBV4-3,CASSPGRSVNEKLFF
TRBJ2-2,TRBV7-2,CASSLSGGLNTGELFF
TRBJ2-1,TRBV2,CASSVLAGEGEQFF
TRBJ1-5,TRBV5-6,CASSLAQGANQPQHF
TRBJ1-1,TRBV6-1,CASTFSGRAEAFF
TRBJ2-7,TRBV7-2,CASSSPTGVGDEQYF
TRBJ1-2,TRBV7-9,CASSLGDRVDGYTF
TRBJ1-4,TRBV7-2,CASSPGRGGVTNEKLFF
TRBJ2-7,TRBV7-8,CASSSPEAALGEQYF
TRBJ2-3,TRBV7-6,CASSLAPPSGSADTQYF
TRBJ2-7,TRBV30,CAWSVWDYEQYF
TRBJ1-5,TRBV7-2,CASSVQGNSNQPQHF
TRBJ2-7,TRBV9,CASGGPYEQYF
TRBJ2-2,TRBV5-4,CASSPPQYTGELFF
TRBJ2-5,TRBV15,CATSPLGTEETQYF
TRBJ1-3,TRBV28,CASSLPGTTGNTIYF
TRBJ2-1,TRBV2,CASSDGSIAPNEQFF
TRBJ2-1,TRBV5-4,CASSLTNEQFF